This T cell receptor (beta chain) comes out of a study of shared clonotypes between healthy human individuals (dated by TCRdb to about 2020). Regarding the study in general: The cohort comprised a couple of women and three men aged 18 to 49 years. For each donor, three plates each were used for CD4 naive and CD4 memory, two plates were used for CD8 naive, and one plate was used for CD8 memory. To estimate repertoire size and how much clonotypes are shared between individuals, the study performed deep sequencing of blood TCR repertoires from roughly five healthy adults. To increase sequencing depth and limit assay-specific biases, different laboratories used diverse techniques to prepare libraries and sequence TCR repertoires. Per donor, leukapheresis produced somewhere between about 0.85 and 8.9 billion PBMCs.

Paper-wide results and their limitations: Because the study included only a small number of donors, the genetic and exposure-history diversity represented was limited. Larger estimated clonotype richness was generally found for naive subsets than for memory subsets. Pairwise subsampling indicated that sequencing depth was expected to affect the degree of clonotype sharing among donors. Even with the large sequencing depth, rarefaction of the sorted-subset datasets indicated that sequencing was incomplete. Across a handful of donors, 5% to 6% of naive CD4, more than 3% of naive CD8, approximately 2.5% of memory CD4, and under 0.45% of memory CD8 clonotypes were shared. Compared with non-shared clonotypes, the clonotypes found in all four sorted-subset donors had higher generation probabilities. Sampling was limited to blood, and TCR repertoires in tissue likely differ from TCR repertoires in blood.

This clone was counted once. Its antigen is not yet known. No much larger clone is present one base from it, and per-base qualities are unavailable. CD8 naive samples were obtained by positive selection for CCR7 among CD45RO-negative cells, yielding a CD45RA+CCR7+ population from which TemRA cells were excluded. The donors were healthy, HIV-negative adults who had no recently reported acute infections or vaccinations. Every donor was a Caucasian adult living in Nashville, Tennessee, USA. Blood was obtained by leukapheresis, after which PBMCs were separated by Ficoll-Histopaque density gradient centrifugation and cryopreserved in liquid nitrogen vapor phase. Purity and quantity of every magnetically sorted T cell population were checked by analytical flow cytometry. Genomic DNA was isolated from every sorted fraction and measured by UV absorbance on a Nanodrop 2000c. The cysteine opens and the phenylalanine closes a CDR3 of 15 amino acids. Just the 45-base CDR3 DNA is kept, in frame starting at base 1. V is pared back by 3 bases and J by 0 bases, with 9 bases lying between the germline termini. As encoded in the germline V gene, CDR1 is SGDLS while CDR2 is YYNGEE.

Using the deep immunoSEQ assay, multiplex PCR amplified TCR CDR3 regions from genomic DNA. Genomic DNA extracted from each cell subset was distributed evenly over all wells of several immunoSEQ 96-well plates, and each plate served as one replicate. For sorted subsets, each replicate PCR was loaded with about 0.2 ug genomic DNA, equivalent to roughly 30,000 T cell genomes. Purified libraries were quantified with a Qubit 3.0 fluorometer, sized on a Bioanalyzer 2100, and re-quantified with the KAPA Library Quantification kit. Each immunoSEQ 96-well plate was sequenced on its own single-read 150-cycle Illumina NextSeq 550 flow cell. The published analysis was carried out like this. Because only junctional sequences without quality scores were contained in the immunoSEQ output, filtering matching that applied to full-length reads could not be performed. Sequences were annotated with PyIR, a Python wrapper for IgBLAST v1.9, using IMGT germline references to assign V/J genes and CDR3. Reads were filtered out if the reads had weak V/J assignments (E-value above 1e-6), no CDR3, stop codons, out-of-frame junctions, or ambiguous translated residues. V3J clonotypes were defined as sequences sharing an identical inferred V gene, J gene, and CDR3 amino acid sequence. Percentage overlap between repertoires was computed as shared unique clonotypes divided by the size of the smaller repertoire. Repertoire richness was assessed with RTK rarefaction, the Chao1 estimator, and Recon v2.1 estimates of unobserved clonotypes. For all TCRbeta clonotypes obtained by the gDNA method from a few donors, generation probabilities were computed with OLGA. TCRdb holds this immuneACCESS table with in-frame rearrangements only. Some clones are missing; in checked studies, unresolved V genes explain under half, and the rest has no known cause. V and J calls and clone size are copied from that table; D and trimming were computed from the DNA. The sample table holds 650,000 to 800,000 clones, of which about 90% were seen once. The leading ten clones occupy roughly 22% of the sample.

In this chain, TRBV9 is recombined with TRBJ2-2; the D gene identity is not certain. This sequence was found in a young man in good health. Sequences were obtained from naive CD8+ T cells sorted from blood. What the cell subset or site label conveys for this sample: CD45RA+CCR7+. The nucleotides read TGTGCCAGCAGCGCCGACAACACGAACACCGGGGAGCTGTTTTTT. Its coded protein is CASSADNTNTGELFF.